Listed here are 32 T cell receptor beta chains from one sample, sequenced in a study of blood T cell repertoires in COVID-19. The table came from immunoSEQ multiplex PCR; TCRdb's copy has only in-frame clones and leaves some out. The profile shows about 190,000 clones, roughly 85% of them singletons. Sequenced: peripheral blood. The receptors shown here come from a woman of 80 years or more with acute or convalescent COVID-19.

This chain connects TRBV5-6 to TRBJ1-4; a weak D match, TRBD1 (5 bases). This CDR3 has 15 residues. Germline V gene sequence: CDR1 SGHDT, CDR2 YYEEEE. Trimming cost V 2 bases and J 8 bases, with 16 bases left between them. As DNA, the CDR3 is TGTGCCAGCAGCTTCCTCGACAGACGTGAAGAAAAACTGTTTTTT. This sequence encodes CASSFLDRREEKLFF.

This clone appeared a few times. The chain is built from TRBV7-8 and TRBJ1-5; perhaps TRBD1 as D (5 bases). Germline-derived CDR1 and CDR2 are SGHVS and FQNEAQ. V shed 4 bases and J shed 3 bases, with 16 bases lying between them. The CDR3 length is 16 residues. The CDR3 loop reads CASSSREGLNNQPQHF. CDR3 nucleotides: TGTGCCAGCAGCTCCAGGGAGGGACTTAACAATCAGCCCCAGCATTTT.

The V gene is TRBV6-1, the J gene TRBJ2-3; 11 bases match TRBD2. The CDR3 runs 16 residues. Per the germline V gene, CDR1 is MNHNS and CDR2 is SASEGT. V shed 4 bases, J shed 3 bases, and the junction held 6 bases outside the gene matches. The CDR3 protein is CASSALTSGKTDTQYF. The CDR3 DNA reads TGTGCCAGCAGTGCACTGACTAGCGGGAAAACAGATACGCAGTATTTT.

The rearrangement links TRBV18 to TRBJ1-3; 8 bases fit TRBD1. Germline V lookup: CDR1 KGHSH, CDR2 LQKENI. The CDR3 contains 17 residues. Losses at the gene ends were 4 bases for V and 0 bases for J; bases not matched to a gene: 8. CDR3 nucleotide sequence: TGTGCCAGCTCACACCGCGGACAGGGACCCTCTGGAAACACCATATATTTT. It encodes CASSHRGQGPSGNTIYF.

This chain connects TRBV7-2 to TRBJ2-7; 13 nucleotides line up with TRBD2. Germline V gene data show CDR1 as SGHTA and CDR2 as FQGNSA. The CDR3 extends over 15 amino acids. Trimming at V came to 4 bases and at J to 6 bases, leaving 6 bases not matched to a gene. CDR3 nucleotide sequence: TGTGCCAGCAGCTGGAGCGGGACTAGCGGGACCGAGCAGTACTTC. It codes for CASSWSGTSGTEQYF.

V and J are TRBV7-3 and TRBJ2-5, with 8 bases identical to TRBD1. This CDR3 spans 15 amino acids. V lost 4 bases to trimming and J lost 4 bases; unmatched junction nucleotides: 8. CDR1 and CDR2 (germline): SGHTA, FQGTGA. The CDR3 loop is CASSSDRGRGETQYF. CDR3 DNA: TGTGCCAGCAGCTCAGACAGGGGAAGGGGAGAGACCCAGTACTTC.

The J gene is TRBJ2-5, the V gene TRBV9, with a tentative D call TRBD1 (5 bases). The CDR3 is 14 residues long. Germline lookup yields CDR1 SGDLS and CDR2 YYNGEE. The ends were cut back, 3 bases at V and 3 bases at J, with 12 bases in the middle. CDR3 coding DNA: TGTGCCAGCAGCGCAGGTCTAGGGGAAGAGACCCAGTACTTC. It specifies CASSAGLGEETQYF.

This chain links TRBV11-2 with TRBJ1-2; tentative D call: TRBD1 (6 bases). This CDR3 spans 14 amino acids. Between the trimmed V and J ends, which lost 3 bases and 6 bases, there was a span of 14 bases. Germline V gene lookup returns CDR1 SGHAT and CDR2 FQNNGV. CDR3 bases: TGTGCCAGCAGCTTTACAGGGCAGGGCGATGGCTACACCTTC. Protein: CASSFTGQGDGYTF.

This clone was seen a few times. The V and J genes are TRBV5-6 and TRBJ2-7, with a tentative D call TRBD1 (6 bases). The CDR3 spans 13 residues. Germline V gene sequence: CDR1 SGHDT, CDR2 YYEEEE. Trimming cost V 6 bases and J 0 bases, with 10 bases left between them. CDR3 DNA sequence: TGTGCCAGCAACCGGGACATCTCCTACGAGCAGTACTTC. Its translation: CASNRDISYEQYF.

The chain carries TRBV5-1 and TRBJ2-2; 7 positions match TRBD1. The trim removed 4 bases at V and 5 bases at J, leaving 11 bases unmatched. CDR1 and CDR2 from the germline V gene are SGHRS and YFSETQ. This CDR3 has 16 residues. The CDR3 region is CASSPGGTGETGELFF. In DNA, the CDR3 is TGCGCCAGCAGCCCCGGAGGCACAGGGGAAACCGGGGAGCTGTTTTTT.

This clone has just one count. This chain joins TRBV5-6 and TRBJ2-5; D remains ambiguous. The germline CDR1 and CDR2 sequences are SGHDT and YYEEEE. Trimming shortened V by 4 bases and J by 0 bases, and 7 bases separated the two germline ends. The CDR3 runs to 13 residues. CDR3 DNA sequence: TGTGCCAGCAGCCTCCCCCACCAAGAGACCCAGTACTTC. Its protein is CASSLPHQETQYF.

The CDR3 nucleotides are TGTGCCAGCAGACTGCTAGCGGGAGGAGATGAGCAGTTCTTC. It is translated as CASRLLAGGDEQFF. The rearrangement links TRBV27 to TRBJ2-1, with 11 bases identical to TRBD2. Germline V gene sequence: CDR1 MNHEY, CDR2 SMNVEV (reference sequence). The J segment lost 8 bases and the V segment lost 6 bases, leaving 6 bases of the junction unmatched. This CDR3 is 14 amino acids long.

This chain links TRBV19 with TRBJ2-7, with D possibly TRBD1 on 5 matching bases. Between the trimmed V and J ends, which lost 6 bases and 1 base, there was a span of 13 bases. CDR1 is LNHDA, CDR2 SQIVND, per germline (reference sequence). The CDR3 runs 14 residues. The DNA of the CDR3 is TGTGCCAGTAGAGAGACAGCCATATCCTACGAGCAGTACTTC. Translation gives CASRETAISYEQYF.

This clone was counted a few times. V usage is TRBV27 and J usage is TRBJ2-7; 9 bases fit TRBD1. There are 14 residues in the CDR3. V shed 3 bases and J 3 bases; nucleotides not matched to a gene: 3. Per germline, CDR1 MNHEY and CDR2 SMNVEV (reference sequence). The CDR3 sequence: CASSFTGQGYEQYF. The CDR3 nucleotides read TGTGCCAGCAGTTTTACGGGACAGGGCTACGAGCAGTACTTC.

The CDR3 reads CASSPIGGNSGNTIYF. The CDR3 DNA is TGTGCCAGCTCACCAATCGGGGGGAACTCTGGAAACACCATATATTTT. This sequence joins TRBV18 and TRBJ1-3; the D gene is possibly TRBD1 (5 bases). Germline assignment: CDR1 KGHSH and CDR2 LQKENI. V was trimmed by 2 bases and J by 0 bases, leaving 11 bases between them. CDR3 length: 16 residues.

The chain is built from TRBV28 and TRBJ1-3; 8 positions agree with TRBD1. Trimming removed 5 bases from V and 2 bases from J; junction bases left unmatched: 5. Per the germline V gene, CDR1 is MDHEN and CDR2 is SYDVKM. The CDR3 runs to 15 residues. The CDR3 spells CASSTVQGAGNTIYF. As DNA, the CDR3 is TGTGCCAGCAGTACCGTACAGGGGGCTGGAAACACCATATATTTT.

The J gene is TRBJ1-1, the V gene TRBV19, with unresolved D. The CDR3 is 13 residues long. Trimming cost V 6 bases and J 6 bases, with 14 bases left between them. CDR1 LNHDA and CDR2 SQIVND come from the germline V gene (reference sequence). CDR3 sequence (DNA): TGTGCCAGTAGCCTGGGTTCCGGGGCTGAAGCTTTCTTT. Encoded protein: CASSLGSGAEAFF.

The chain is built from TRBV2 and TRBJ1-1; tentative D call: TRBD1 (5 bases). In germline, CDR1 is SNHLY, CDR2 FYNNEI. The CDR3 is 13 residues long. V shed 3 bases and J shed 5 bases, with 10 bases lying between them. The CDR3 here is CASSDGGRTEAFF. DNA for the CDR3: TGTGCCAGCAGTGACGGGGGGAGGACTGAAGCTTTCTTT.

The chain joins TRBV4-2 to TRBJ1-6, with TRBD1 as a possible D gene (6 bases). The CDR3 is 21 amino acids. With 2 bases removed from V and 6 bases from J, the gap between germline ends came to 29 bases. CDR1 and CDR2 (germline): LGHNA, YNFKEQ. As DNA, the CDR3 is TGTGCCAGCAGCCAACAAAAAAGATCGGGACAAGGGTTTAAGCGTAATTCACCCCTCCACTTT. Amino acid sequence: CASSQQKRSGQGFKRNSPLHF.

J is TRBJ2-7 and V is TRBV4-3; D might be TRBD1 (6 bases). With 0 bases removed from V and 2 bases from J, the gap between germline ends came to 17 bases. CDR1 and CDR2 from the germline V gene are LGHNA and YSLEER. The CDR3 spans 17 residues. The DNA for the CDR3 is TGCGCCAGCAGCCAAGATGCCCTAGCAGGGGTGACCTACGAGCAGTACTTC. Its protein is CASSQDALAGVTYEQYF.

This chain connects TRBV5-6 to TRBJ1-1, with 9 positions matching TRBD1. This CDR3 has 15 residues. From germline, CDR1 is SGHDT and CDR2 YYEEEE. V lost 0 bases to trimming and J lost 4 bases; unmatched junction nucleotides: 4. CDR3 in DNA: TGTGCCAGCAGCTTGGTCGGACAGGGGCCCACTGAAGCTTTCTTT. As protein: CASSLVGQGPTEAFF.

The rearrangement uses TRBV15 and TRBJ2-4; D not resolved. V was pared by 3 bases and J by 8 bases, with 8 bases between. From germline, CDR1 is LNHNV and CDR2 YYDKDF (reference sequence). CDR3 length: 12 residues. The CDR3 nucleotides read TGTGCCACCAGCAGGGTTCAGGACATTCAGTACTTC. It encodes CATSRVQDIQYF.

The rearrangement links TRBV7-2 to TRBJ2-3; D may be TRBD1 (5 bases). Germline CDR1 reads SGHTA; CDR2 reads FQGNSA. Trimming pared 6 bases from V and 2 bases from J, leaving 15 bases between. There are 15 residues in the CDR3. CDR3: CASRLGPDFTDTQYF. CDR3 bases: TGTGCCAGCAGATTGGGGCCCGACTTCACAGATACGCAGTATTTT.

The V call is TRBV19, the J call TRBJ1-2; no firm D call. Germline V lookup: CDR1 LNHDA, CDR2 SQIVND (reference sequence). This CDR3 is built from 16 residues. V shed 5 bases and J shed 4 bases, with 20 bases lying between them. The CDR3 bases are TGTGCCAGTAGTGAGCCTTCGAGAATACTGGTCTATGGCTACACCTTC. Amino acids: CASSEPSRILVYGYTF.

The chain has TRBV7-6 and TRBJ2-2, with D maybe TRBD1 (6 bases). The CDR3 runs to 13 residues. The germline CDR1 and CDR2 sequences are SGHVS and FNYEAQ. V lost 5 bases, J lost 9 bases, and 13 bases lay in between. In DNA form, the CDR3 reads TGTGCCAGCAGCCAGCAGGGGATGCGGGAGCTGTTTTTT. Its translation: CASSQQGMRELFF. The variable domain in full, with the rest retrieved from reference TRBV7-6 and TRBJ2-2, is GAGVSQSPRYKVTKRGQDVALRCDPISGHVSLYWYRQALGQGPEFLTYFNYEAQQDKSGLPNDRFSAERPEGSISTLTIQRTEQRDSAMYRCASSQQGMRELFFGEGSRLTVL.

The V gene is TRBV7-9, the J gene TRBJ1-5, with D perhaps matching TRBD1 (6 bases). The CDR3 is 17 amino acids. Germline CDR1 is SEHNR and CDR2 is FQNEAQ (reference sequence). Trimming shortened V by 1 base and J by 1 base, and 14 bases separated the two germline ends. CDR3: CASSLGVGGQSNQPQHF. The CDR3 DNA follows: TGTGCCAGCAGCTTAGGCGTCGGGGGGCAAAGCAATCAGCCCCAGCATTTT.

This chain links TRBV6-5 with TRBJ1-1, with 10 bases that match TRBD1. The CDR3 loop spans 15 amino acids. The V gene end was trimmed by 7 bases and the J gene end by 5 bases; junction bases not matched to a gene: 10. Germline CDR1 MNHEY, CDR2 SVGAGI. DNA of the CDR3: TGTGCCAGCATGGGGGACAGGGGAGGATGGACTGAAGCTTTCTTT. Its protein product is CASMGDRGGWTEAFF.

This clone was seen more than once but under ten times. The chain couples TRBV5-1 to TRBJ1-1; D is uncertain. The V gene lost 0 bases and the J gene lost 2 bases, with 8 bases spanning the gap. Germline CDR1 SGHRS, CDR2 YFSETQ. This CDR3 has 14 residues. The CDR3 sequence is CASSLAAANTEAFF. CDR3 nucleotides: TGCGCCAGCAGCTTGGCCGCGGCCAACACTGAAGCTTTCTTT.

This rearrangement joins TRBV5-5 to TRBJ1-1, with D uncertain. Per germline, CDR1 SGHKS and CDR2 YYEKEE (reference sequence). The CDR3 is 15 residues long. Trimming took off 3 bases at V and 0 bases at J, with 12 bases between the two ends. The CDR3 DNA sequence: TGTGCCAGCAGCTCCCTCGGGTTCCTGAACACTGAAGCTTTCTTT. It encodes CASSSLGFLNTEAFF. Looking up the rest from reference TRBV5-5 and TRBJ1-1 gives the full variable domain: DAGVTQSPTHLIKTRGQQVTLRCSPISGHKSVSWYQQVLGQGPQFIFQYYEKEERGRGNFPDRFSARQFPNYSSELNVNALLLGDSALYLCASSSLGFLNTEAFFGQGTRLTVV.

This clone was recorded once. The genes are TRBV2 and TRBJ1-3, with unresolved D. Per the germline V gene, CDR1 is SNHLY and CDR2 is FYNNEI. The CDR3 runs to 12 residues. V was clipped by 4 bases and J by 7 bases, with 8 bases between them. In DNA form, the CDR3 reads TGTGCCAGCAGTGTCCGGAGCAACACCATATATTTT. It yields the protein CASSVRSNTIYF.

The genes are TRBV10-1 and TRBJ1-5, with unresolved D. Germline values: CDR1 WNHNN, CDR2 SYGVQD (reference sequence). Trimming stripped 3 bases from V and 4 bases from J, with 7 bases between. The CDR3 loop spans 13 amino acids. CDR3 sequence (DNA): TGCGCCAGCAGTGAATCCAGAAATCAGCCCCAGCATTTT. This encodes CASSESRNQPQHF.

The rearrangement uses TRBV3-1 (or the pseudogene TRBV3-2) and TRBJ1-1; tentative D call: TRBD1 (6 bases). In germline, CDR1 is LGHDT, CDR2 YNNKEL (reference sequence). Trimming pared 4 bases from V and 1 base from J, leaving 16 bases between. The CDR3 is made up of 16 amino acids. CDR3 loop: CASSLLRKQGNTEAFF. As DNA, the CDR3 is TGTGCCAGCAGCCTCCTAAGAAAACAGGGGAACACTGAAGCTTTCTTT.